Shown below are 6 T cell receptor beta chains from a single sample sequenced in a study of T cells after yellow fever vaccination. From the 5' RACE reads, TCRdb called clonotypes with MiXCR, one entry per CDR3 protein. Of under 250,000 distinct CDR3 sequences in the sample, 6.9% were seen once. The material was CD4+ T cells sorted from PBMCs, obtained 15 days after the yellow fever booster vaccination. The receptors here all came from a man younger than 40 who received the YFV17D yellow fever vaccine.

This clonotype was seen only a few times. The chain has TRBV6-1 and TRBJ2-2; TRBD2 agrees at 8 bases. The CDR3 contains 13 residues. V lost 7 bases and J lost 5; bases outside the gene matches: 3. Germline assignment: CDR1 MNHNS and CDR2 SASEGT. CDR3 in amino acids: CASKASGTGELFF. CDR3 DNA sequence: TGTGCCAGCAAAGCTAGCGGGACCGGGGAGCTGTTTTTT.

This clonotype came up many times. The genes are TRBV3-1 and TRBJ1-1; 8 nucleotides align to TRBD1. The CDR3 extends over 12 amino acids. J lost 11 bases, V lost 4 bases, and 6 bases had no gene match. Germline CDR1 reads LGHDT; CDR2 reads YNNKEL (reference sequence). CDR3 DNA sequence: TGTGCCAGCAGCCCTGGACAGGGTGAGGCTTTCTTT. Translated: CASSPGQGEAFF.

The table lists this clonotype with a few counts. The chain couples TRBV7-2 to TRBJ2-7, with D possibly TRBD1 on 6 matching bases. Germline assignment: CDR1 SGHTA and CDR2 FQGNSA. The CDR3 is 14 amino acids. Trimming cost V 4 bases and J 3 bases, with 13 bases left between them. The CDR3 DNA reads TGTGCCAGCAGCTCTTCGGGACATAACTACGAGCAGTACTTC. Translation gives CASSSSGHNYEQYF.

This clonotype was picked up a small number of times. The J gene is TRBJ1-3, the V gene TRBV7-2; D gene ambiguous. The ends were cut back, 5 bases at V and 1 base at J, with 15 bases in the middle. This CDR3 has 16 residues. Germline CDR1 and CDR2: SGHTA and FQGNSA. The CDR3 coding sequence is TGTGCCAGCAGCCCTCTCCCCCGGACGTCTGGAAACACCATATATTTT. As protein: CASSPLPRTSGNTIYF.

There are a few counts of this clonotype. V gene TRBV5-1 combines with J gene TRBJ2-3; 10 bases match TRBD2. This CDR3 region has 14 residues. Germline V gene data show CDR1 as SGHRS and CDR2 as YFSETQ. V lost 4 bases and J lost 9; bases outside the gene matches: 8. The CDR3 loop is CASSLNLAGETQYF. The CDR3 nucleotides are TGCGCCAGCAGCCTAAACCTAGCGGGAGAAACGCAGTATTTT.

This clonotype was recorded at least ten times. The V gene is TRBV10-2, the J gene TRBJ2-3; D gene ambiguous. The V gene lost 3 bases and the J gene lost 7 bases, with 14 bases spanning the gap. Germline V gene sequence: CDR1 WSHSY, CDR2 SAAADI. The CDR3 length is 14 residues. The CDR3 here is CASSDDLIPYTQYF. The DNA for the CDR3 is TGCGCCAGCAGTGACGATCTAATCCCGTATACGCAGTATTTT.